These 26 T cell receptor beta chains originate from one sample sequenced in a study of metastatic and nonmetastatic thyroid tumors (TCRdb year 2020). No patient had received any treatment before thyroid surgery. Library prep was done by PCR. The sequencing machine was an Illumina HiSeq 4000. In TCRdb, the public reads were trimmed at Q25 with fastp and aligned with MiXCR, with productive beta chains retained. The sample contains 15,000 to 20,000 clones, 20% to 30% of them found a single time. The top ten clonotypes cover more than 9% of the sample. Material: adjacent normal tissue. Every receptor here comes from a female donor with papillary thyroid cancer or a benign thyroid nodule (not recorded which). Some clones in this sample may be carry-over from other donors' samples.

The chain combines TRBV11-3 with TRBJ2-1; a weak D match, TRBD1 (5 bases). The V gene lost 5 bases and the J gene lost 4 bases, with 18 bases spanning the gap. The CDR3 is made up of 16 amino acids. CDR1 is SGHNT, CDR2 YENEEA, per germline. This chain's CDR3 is CASSPREGVLYNEQFF. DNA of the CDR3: TGTGCCAGCAGCCCGAGAGAAGGGGTCCTTTACAATGAGCAGTTCTTC.

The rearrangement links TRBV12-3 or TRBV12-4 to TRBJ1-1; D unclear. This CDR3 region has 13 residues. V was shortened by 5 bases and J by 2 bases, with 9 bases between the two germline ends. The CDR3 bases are TGTGCCAGCAGTCCAACCCTAAACACTGAAGCTTTCTTT. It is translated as CASSPTLNTEAFF.

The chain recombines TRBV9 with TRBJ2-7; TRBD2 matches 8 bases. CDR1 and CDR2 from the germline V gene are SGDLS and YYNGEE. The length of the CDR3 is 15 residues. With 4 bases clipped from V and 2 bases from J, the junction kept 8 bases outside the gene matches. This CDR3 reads CASSPFTSGPYEQYF. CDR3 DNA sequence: TGTGCCAGCAGCCCCTTCACTAGCGGACCCTACGAGCAGTACTTC.

The CDR3 coding sequence is TGTGCCAGCAGCCAAGGATGGGGCCATGGCTACACCTTC. It encodes CASSQGWGHGYTF. The chain has TRBV3-1 and TRBJ1-2, with a weak D call TRBD1 (5 bases). The CDR3 covers 13 residues. With 1 base removed from V and 6 bases from J, the gap between germline ends came to 9 bases. Germline V lookup: CDR1 LGHDT, CDR2 YNNKEL (reference sequence).

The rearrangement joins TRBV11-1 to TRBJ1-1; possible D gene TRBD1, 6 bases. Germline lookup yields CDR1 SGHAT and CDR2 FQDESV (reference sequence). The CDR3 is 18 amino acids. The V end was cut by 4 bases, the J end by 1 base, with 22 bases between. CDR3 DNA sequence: TGTGCCAGCAGCTCCCGTTGGGGGCGTCTAGATCCGAACACTGAAGCTTTCTTT. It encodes CASSSRWGRLDPNTEAFF.

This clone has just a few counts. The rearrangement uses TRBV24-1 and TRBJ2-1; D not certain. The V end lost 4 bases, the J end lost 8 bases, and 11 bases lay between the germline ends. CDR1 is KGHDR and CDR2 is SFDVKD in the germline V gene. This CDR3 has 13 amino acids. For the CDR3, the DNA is TGTGCCACCAGTGACCCCGCACGGGATGAGCAGTTCTTC. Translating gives CATSDPARDEQFF.

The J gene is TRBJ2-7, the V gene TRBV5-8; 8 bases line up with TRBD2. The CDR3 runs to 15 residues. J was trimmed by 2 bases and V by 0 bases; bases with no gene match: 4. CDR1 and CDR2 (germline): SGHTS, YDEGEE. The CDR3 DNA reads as TGTGCCAGCAGCTTGGTGGTAGCGGGACCCTACGAGCAGTACGTC. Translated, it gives CASSLVVAGPYEQYV.

The CDR3 region is CASSQDAGQGSSPLHF. In nucleotides, the CDR3 is TGCGCCAGCAGCCAAGATGCGGGTCAGGGGAGCTCACCCCTCCACTTT. The rearrangement links TRBV4-1 to TRBJ1-6; TRBD1 is a possible D gene (6 bases). The length of the CDR3 is 16 residues. Germline V lookup: CDR1 MGHRA, CDR2 YSYEKL. V lost 0 bases, J lost 10 bases, and 16 bases lay in between.

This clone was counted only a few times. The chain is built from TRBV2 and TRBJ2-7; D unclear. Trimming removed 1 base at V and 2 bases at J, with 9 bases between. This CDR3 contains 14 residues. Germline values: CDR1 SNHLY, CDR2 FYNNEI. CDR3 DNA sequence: TGTGCCAGCAGTGAAGATCTGGGAACCTACGAGCAGTACTTC. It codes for CASSEDLGTYEQYF.

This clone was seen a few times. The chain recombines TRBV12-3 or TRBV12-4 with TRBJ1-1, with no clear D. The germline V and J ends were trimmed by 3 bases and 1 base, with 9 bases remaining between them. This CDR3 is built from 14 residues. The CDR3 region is CASSFKAPNTEAFF. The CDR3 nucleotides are TGTGCCAGCAGTTTCAAGGCCCCGAACACTGAAGCTTTCTTT.

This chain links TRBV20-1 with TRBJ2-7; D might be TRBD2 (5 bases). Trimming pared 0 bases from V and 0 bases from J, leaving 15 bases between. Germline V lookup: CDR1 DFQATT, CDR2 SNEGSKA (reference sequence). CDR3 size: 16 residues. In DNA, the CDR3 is TGCAGTGCTAGAGAGGGTCTGGCGGGCTTCTCCTACGAGCAGTACTTC. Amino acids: CSAREGLAGFSYEQYF.

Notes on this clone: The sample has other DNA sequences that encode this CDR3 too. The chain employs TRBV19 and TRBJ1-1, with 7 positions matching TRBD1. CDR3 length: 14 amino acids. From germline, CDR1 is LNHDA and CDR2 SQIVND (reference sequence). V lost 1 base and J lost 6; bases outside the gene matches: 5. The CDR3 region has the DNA TGTGCCAGTAGTATAGGACAGGGAACTGCTGAAGCTTTCTTT. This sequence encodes CASSIGQGTAEAFF.

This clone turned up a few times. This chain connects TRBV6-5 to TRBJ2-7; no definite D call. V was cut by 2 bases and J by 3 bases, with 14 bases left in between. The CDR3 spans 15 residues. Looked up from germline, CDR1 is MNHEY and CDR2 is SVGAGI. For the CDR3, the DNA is TGTGCCAGCAGTTACCCAATTTGGAAGCGCTACGAGCAGTACTTC. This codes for CASSYPIWKRYEQYF.

The CDR3: CASSLGQGPFF. The CDR3 DNA follows: TGTGCCAGCAGCTTGGGACAGGGTCCGTTCTTC. The V call is TRBV13, the J call TRBJ2-1, with 9 nucleotides matching TRBD1. The junction had 3 bases not matched to a gene; V was cut back by 3 bases and J by 15 bases. This CDR3 has 11 amino acids. Germline CDR1 and CDR2: PRHDT and FYEKMQ (reference sequence).

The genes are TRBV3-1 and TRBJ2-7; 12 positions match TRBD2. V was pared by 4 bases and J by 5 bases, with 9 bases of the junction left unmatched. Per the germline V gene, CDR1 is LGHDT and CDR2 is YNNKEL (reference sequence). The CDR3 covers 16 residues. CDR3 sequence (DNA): TGTGCCAGCAGCCGGTCTCTAGCGGGAGGGCCCGACGAGCAGTACTTC. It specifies CASSRSLAGGPDEQYF.

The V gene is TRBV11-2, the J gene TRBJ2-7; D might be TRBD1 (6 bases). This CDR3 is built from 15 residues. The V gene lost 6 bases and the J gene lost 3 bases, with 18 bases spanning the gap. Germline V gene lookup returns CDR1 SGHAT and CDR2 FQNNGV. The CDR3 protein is CASRLGAVTNYEQYF. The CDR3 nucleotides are TGTGCCAGCAGACTGGGGGCAGTCACAAACTACGAGCAGTACTTC.

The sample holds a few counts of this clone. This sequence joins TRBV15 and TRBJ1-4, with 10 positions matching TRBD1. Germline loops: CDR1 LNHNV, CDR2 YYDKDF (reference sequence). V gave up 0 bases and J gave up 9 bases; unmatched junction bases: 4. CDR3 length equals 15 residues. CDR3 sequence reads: CATSRDRDRGKKLFF. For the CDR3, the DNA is TGTGCCACCAGCAGAGATAGGGACAGGGGTAAAAAACTGTTTTTT.

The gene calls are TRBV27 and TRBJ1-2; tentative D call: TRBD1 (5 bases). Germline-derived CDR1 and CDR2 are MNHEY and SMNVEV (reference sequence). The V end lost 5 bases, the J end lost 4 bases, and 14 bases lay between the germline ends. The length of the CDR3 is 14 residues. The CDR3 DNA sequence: TGTGCCAGCAGTCCCCTGGGGCCACTCTATGGCTACACCTTC. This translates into CASSPLGPLYGYTF.

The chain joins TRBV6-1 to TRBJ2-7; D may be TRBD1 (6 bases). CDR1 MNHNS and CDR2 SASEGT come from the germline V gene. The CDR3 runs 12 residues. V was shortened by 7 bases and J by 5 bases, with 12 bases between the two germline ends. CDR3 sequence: CASKGDRNEQYF. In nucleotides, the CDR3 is TGTGCCAGCAAGGGGGACCGTAACGAGCAGTACTTC.

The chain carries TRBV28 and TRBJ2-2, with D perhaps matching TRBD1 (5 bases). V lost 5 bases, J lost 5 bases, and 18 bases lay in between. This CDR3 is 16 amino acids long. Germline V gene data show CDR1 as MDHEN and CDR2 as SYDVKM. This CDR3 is CASSHRPQVGTGELFF. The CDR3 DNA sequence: TGTGCCAGCAGTCATCGGCCACAGGTGGGAACCGGGGAGCTGTTTTTT. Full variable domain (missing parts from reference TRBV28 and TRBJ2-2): DVKVTQSSRYLVKRTGEKVFLECVQDMDHENMFWYRQDPGLGLRLIYFSYDVKMKEKGDIPEGYSVSREKKERFSLILESASTNQTSMYLCASSHRPQVGTGELFFGEGSRLTVL.

DNA for the CDR3: TGCAGTGCTGGCCCCGGGACTAGCGGGTGGAATGAGCAGTTCTTC. It codes for CSAGPGTSGWNEQFF. This chain joins TRBV20-1 and TRBJ2-1, with 12 bases fitting TRBD2. The J segment lost 7 bases and the V segment lost 5 bases, leaving 9 bases of the junction unmatched. The CDR3 length is 15 residues. In germline, CDR1 is DFQATT, CDR2 SNEGSKA (reference sequence).

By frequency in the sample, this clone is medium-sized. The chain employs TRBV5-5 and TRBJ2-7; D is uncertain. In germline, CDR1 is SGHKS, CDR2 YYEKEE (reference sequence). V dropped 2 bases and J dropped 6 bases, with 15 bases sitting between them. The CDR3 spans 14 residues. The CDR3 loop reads CASSFFLGSSEQYF. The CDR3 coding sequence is TGTGCCAGCAGCTTCTTCCTAGGAAGCTCCGAGCAGTACTTC.

The CDR3 region is CASSLGGNSPLHF. As DNA, the CDR3 is TGTGCCAGCAGTTTAGGGGGAAATTCACCCCTCCACTTT. J is TRBJ1-6 and V is TRBV28; TRBD1 is a possible D gene (5 bases). In germline, CDR1 is MDHEN, CDR2 SYDVKM. The CDR3 loop spans 13 amino acids. Trimming left V 2 bases short and J 7 bases short, with 6 bases between.

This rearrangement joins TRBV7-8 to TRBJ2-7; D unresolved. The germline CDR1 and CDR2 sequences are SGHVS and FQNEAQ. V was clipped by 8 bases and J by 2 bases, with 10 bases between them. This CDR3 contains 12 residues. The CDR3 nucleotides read TGTGCCAGCGGCCTGCGTACCTACGAGCAGTACTTC. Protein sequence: CASGLRTYEQYF.

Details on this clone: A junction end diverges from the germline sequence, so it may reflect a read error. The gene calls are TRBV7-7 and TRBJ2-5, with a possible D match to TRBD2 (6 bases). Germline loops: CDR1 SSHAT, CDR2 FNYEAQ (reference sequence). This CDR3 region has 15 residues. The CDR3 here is CASSSGGGIWETQYF. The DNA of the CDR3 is TGTGCTAGCAGCTCCGGGGGTGGAATCTGGGAGACCCAGTACTTC.

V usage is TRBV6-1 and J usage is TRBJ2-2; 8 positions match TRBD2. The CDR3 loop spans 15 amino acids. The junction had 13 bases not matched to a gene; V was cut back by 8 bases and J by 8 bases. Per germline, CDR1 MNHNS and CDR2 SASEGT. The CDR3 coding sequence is TGTGCCAGCTCCCCTCGGGGGGGGGGGACGGGGGAGCTGTTTTTT. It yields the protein CASSPRGGGTGELFF.